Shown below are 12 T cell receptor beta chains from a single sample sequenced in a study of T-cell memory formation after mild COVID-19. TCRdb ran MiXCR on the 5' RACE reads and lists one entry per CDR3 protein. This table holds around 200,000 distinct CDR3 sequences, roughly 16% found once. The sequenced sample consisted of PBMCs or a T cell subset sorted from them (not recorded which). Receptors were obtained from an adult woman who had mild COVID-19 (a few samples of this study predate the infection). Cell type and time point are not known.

The CDR3 reads CATSEASGRGDEQFF. Written as DNA, the CDR3 is TGTGCCACCAGTGAAGCTAGCGGGAGGGGCGATGAGCAGTTCTTC. V is TRBV24-1 and J is TRBJ2-1, with TRBD2 matching 12 bases. Trimming at V came to 4 bases and at J to 8 bases, leaving 5 bases not matched to a gene. CDR1 and CDR2 from the germline V gene are KGHDR and SFDVKD. The CDR3 is 15 residues long.

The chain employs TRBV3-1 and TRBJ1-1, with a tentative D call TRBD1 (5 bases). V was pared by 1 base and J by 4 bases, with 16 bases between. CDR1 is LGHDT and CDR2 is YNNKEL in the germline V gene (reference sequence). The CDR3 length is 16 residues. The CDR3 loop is CASSQVSSGGATEAFF. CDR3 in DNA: TGTGCCAGCAGCCAAGTATCTTCTGGAGGGGCCACTGAAGCTTTCTTT.

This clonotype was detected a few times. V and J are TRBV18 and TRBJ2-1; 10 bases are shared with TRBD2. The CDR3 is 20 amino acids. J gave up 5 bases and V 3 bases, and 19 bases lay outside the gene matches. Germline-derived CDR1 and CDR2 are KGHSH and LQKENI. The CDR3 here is CASSPGLQSAGTSDNNEQFF. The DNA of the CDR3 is TGTGCCAGCTCACCTGGCCTTCAATCCGCGGGGACTAGCGATAACAATGAGCAGTTCTTC.

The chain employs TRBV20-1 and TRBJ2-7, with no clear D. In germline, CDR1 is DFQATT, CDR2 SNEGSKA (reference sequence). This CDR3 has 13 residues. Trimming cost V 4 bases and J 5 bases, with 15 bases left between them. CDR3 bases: TGCAGTGCTATAATCCCAGGTCTCGACGAGCAGTACTTC. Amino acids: CSAIIPGLDEQYF.

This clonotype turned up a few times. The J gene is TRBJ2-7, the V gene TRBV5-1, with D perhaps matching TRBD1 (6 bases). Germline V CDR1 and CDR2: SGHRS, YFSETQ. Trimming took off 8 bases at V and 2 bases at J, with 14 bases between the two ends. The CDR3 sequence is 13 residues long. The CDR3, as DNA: TGCGCCAGTCAACAGGGACCAACCTACGAGCAGTACTTC. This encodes CASQQGPTYEQYF.

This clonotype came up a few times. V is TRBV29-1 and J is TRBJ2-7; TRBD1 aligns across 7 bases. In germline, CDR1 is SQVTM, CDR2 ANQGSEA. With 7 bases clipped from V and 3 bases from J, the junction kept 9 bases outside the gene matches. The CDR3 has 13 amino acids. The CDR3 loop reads CSAQYGTVYEQYF. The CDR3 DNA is TGCAGCGCCCAATACGGGACAGTCTACGAGCAGTACTTC.

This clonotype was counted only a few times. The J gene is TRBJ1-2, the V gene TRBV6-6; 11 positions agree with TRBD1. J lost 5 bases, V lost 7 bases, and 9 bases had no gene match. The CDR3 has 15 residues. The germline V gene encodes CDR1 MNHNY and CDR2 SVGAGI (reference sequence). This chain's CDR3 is CASKVPGQGEYGYTF. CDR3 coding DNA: TGTGCCAGCAAAGTACCGGGACAGGGGGAATATGGCTACACCTTC.

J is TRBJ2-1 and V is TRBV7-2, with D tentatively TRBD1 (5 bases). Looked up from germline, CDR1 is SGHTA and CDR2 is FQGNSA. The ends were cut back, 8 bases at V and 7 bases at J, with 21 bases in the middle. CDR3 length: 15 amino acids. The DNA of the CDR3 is TGTGCCAGCGCAACCGCAGGGCCCCTACTGAATGAGCAGTTCTTC. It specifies CASATAGPLLNEQFF. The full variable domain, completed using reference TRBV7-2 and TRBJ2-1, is GAGVSQSPSNKVTEKGKDVELRCDPISGHTALYWYRQSLGQGLEFLIYFQGNSAPDKSGLPSDRFSAERTGGSVSTLTIQRTQQEDSAVYLCASATAGPLLNEQFFGPGTRLTVL.

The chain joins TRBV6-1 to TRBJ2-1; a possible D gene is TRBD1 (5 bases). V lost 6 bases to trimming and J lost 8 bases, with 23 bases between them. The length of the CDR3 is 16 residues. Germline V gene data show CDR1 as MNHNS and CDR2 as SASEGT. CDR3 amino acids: CASSESDSYSVDEQFF. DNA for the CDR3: TGTGCCAGCAGCGAAAGTGACAGCTACTCAGTCGATGAGCAGTTCTTC.

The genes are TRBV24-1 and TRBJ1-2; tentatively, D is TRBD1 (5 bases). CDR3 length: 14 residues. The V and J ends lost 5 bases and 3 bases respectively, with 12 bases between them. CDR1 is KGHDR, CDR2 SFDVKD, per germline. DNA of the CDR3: TGTGCCACCAGTGCAAGGGGAGAGGACTATGGCTACACCTTC. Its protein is CATSARGEDYGYTF.

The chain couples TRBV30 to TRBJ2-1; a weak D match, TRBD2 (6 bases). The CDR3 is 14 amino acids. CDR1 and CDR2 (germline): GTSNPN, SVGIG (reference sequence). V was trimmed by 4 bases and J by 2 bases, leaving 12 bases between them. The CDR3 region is CAWKIGTPYNEQFF. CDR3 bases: TGTGCCTGGAAAATTGGGACTCCCTACAATGAGCAGTTCTTC.

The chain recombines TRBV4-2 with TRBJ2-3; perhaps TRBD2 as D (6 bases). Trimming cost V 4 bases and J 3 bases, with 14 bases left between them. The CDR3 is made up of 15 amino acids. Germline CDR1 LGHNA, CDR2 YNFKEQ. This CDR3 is CASSPDWRGTDTQYF. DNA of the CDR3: TGTGCCAGCAGCCCTGACTGGCGGGGAACAGATACGCAGTATTTT.